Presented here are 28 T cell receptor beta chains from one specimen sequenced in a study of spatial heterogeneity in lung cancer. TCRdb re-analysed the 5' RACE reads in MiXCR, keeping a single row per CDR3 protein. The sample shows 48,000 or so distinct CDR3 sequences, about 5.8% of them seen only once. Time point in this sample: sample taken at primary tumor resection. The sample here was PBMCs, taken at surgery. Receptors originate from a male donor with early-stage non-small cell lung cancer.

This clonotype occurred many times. DNA of the CDR3: TGCAGTGCTAGTGCAGCGAGCACAGATACGCAGTATTTT. Translation: CSASAASTDTQYF. J is TRBJ2-3 and V is TRBV20-1; no clear D. Germline loops: CDR1 DFQATT, CDR2 SNEGSKA (reference sequence). The ends were cut back, 3 bases at V and 0 bases at J, with 7 bases in the middle. The length of the CDR3 is 13 residues.

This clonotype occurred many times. The CDR3 DNA reads as TGTGCCAGCAGCTTAGATCGCGGGAGCACAGATACGCAGTATTTT. This sequence encodes CASSLDRGSTDTQYF. This chain uses TRBV11-2 with TRBJ2-3; D perhaps matches TRBD2 (5 bases). The CDR3 loop spans 15 amino acids. The germline V and J ends were trimmed by 0 bases and 0 bases, with 7 bases remaining between them. The germline V gene has CDR1 SGHAT and CDR2 FQNNGV.

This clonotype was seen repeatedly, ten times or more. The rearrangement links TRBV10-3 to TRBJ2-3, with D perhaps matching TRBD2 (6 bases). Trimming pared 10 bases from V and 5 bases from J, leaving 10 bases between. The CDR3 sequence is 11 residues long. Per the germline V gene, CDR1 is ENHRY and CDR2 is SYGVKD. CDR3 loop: CATVGGDTQYF. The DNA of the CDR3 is TGTGCCACCGTGGGGGGAGATACGCAGTATTTT.

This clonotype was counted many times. The CDR3 DNA follows: TGTGCCAGCGCCGTCCGGGGCGGGAGGGCCTCTTACTACGAGCAGTACTTC. Its protein product is CASAVRGGRASYYEQYF. The chain is built from TRBV6-5 and TRBJ2-7; 9 nucleotides match TRBD2. Per the germline V gene, CDR1 is MNHEY and CDR2 is SVGAGI. J gave up 3 bases and V 8 bases, and 17 bases lay outside the gene matches. The CDR3 contains 17 residues.

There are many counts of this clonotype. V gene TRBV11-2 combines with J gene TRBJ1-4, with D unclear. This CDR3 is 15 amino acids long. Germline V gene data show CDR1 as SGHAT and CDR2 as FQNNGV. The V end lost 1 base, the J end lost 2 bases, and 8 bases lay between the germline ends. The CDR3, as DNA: TGTGCCAGCAGCTTAGTTGGGGTTACTAATGAAAAACTGTTTTTT. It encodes CASSLVGVTNEKLFF. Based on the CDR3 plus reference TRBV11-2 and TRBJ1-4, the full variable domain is EAGVAQSPRYKIIEKRQSVAFWCNPISGHATLYWYQQILGQGPKLLIQFQNNGVVDDSQLPKDRFSAERLKGVDSTLKIQPAKLEDSAVYLCASSLVGVTNEKLFFGSGTQLSVL.

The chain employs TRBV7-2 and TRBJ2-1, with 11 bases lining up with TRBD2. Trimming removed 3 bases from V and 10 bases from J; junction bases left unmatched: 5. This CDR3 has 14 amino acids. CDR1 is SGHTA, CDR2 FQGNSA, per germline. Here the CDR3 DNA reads TGTGCCAGCAGCTTTTCAGGGACTAGCGGAGAGCAGTTCTTC. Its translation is CASSFSGTSGEQFF. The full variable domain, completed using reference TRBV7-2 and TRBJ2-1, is GAGVSQSPSNKVTEKGKDVELRCDPISGHTALYWYRQSLGQGLEFLIYFQGNSAPDKSGLPSDRFSAERTGGSVSTLTIQRTQQEDSAVYLCASSFSGTSGEQFFGPGTRLTVL.

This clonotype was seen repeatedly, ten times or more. The CDR3 nucleotides read TGTGCCAGCAGAATTACTAGTCCCGGGGGCCAAGAGACCCAGTACTTC. Translated, it gives CASRITSPGGQETQYF. The chain recombines TRBV28 with TRBJ2-5, with D possibly TRBD2 on 6 matching bases. The CDR3 extends over 16 amino acids. The germline V gene has CDR1 MDHEN and CDR2 SYDVKM. V dropped 6 bases and J dropped 1 base, with 18 bases sitting between them.

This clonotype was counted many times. In nucleotides, the CDR3 is TGTGCCACCCTCGGCGGGAGCACAGATACGCAGTATTTT. It specifies CATLGGSTDTQYF. The V call is TRBV10-3, the J call TRBJ2-3, with D perhaps matching TRBD2 (5 bases). This CDR3 contains 13 residues. Trimming stripped 10 bases from V and 0 bases from J, with 11 bases between. The germline gives CDR1 ENHRY, CDR2 SYGVKD.

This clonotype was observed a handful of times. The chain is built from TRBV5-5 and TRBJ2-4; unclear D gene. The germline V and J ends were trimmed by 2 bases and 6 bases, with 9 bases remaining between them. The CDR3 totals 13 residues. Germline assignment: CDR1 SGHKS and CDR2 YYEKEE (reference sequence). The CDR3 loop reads CASSLRTGNIQYF. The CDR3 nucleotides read TGTGCCAGCAGCTTACGTACCGGAAACATTCAGTACTTC.

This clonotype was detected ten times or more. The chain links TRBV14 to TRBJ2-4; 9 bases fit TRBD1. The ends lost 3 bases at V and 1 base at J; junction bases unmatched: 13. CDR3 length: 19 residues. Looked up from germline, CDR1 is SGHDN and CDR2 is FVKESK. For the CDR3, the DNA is TGTGCCAGCAGCCACTCCGGGACAGGGTTTTTGACCGCCAAAAACATTCAGTACTTC. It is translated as CASSHSGTGFLTAKNIQYF.

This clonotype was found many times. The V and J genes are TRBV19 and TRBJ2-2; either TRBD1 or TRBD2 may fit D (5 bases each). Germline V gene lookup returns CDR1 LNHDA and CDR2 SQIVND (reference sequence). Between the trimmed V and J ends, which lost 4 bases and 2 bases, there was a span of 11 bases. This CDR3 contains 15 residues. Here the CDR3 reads CASSKGTQNTGELFF. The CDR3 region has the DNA TGTGCCAGTAGTAAAGGGACGCAAAACACCGGGGAGCTGTTTTTT.

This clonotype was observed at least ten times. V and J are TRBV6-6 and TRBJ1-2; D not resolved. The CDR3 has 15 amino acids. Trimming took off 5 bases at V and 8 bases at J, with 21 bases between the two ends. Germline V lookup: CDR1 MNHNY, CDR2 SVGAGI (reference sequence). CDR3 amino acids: CASSILGPQIRGYTF. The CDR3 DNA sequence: TGTGCCAGCAGTATCCTGGGCCCTCAAATTAGAGGCTACACCTTC.

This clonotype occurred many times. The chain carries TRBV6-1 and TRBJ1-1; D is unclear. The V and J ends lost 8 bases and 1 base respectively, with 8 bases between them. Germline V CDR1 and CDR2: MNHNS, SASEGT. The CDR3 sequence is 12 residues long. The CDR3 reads CASEKRNTEAFF. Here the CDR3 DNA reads TGTGCCAGCGAAAAAAGGAACACTGAAGCTTTCTTT.

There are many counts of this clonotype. CDR3 coding DNA: TGCAGTGCTAGTGCAGCGAGCTCCTACAATGAGCAGTTCTTC. This gives the protein CSASAASSYNEQFF. The chain links TRBV20-1 to TRBJ2-1; D call uncertain. Germline V lookup: CDR1 DFQATT, CDR2 SNEGSKA (reference sequence). Trimming removed 3 bases at V and 0 bases at J, with 9 bases between. There are 14 residues in the CDR3.

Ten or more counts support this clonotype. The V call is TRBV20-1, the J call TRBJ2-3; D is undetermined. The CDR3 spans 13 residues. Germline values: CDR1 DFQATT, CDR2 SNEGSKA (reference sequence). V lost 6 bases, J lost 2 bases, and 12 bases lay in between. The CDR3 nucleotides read TGCAGTGCCCAGGACCGATCCACAGATACGCAGTATTTT. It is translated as CSAQDRSTDTQYF.

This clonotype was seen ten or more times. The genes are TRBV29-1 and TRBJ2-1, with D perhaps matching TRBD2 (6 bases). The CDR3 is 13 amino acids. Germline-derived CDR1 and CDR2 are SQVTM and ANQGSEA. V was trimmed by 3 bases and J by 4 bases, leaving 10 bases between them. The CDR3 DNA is TGCAGCGTTGACGCTCTAGCGTACAATGAGCAGTTCTTC. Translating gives CSVDALAYNEQFF.

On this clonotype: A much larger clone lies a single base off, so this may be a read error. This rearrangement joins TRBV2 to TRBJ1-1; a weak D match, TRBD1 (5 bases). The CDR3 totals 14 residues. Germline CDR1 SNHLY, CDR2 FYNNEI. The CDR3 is CTSSSLLRGTEAFF. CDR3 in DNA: TGTACCAGCAGTTCTCTCCTGAGGGGCACTGAAGCTTTCTTT.

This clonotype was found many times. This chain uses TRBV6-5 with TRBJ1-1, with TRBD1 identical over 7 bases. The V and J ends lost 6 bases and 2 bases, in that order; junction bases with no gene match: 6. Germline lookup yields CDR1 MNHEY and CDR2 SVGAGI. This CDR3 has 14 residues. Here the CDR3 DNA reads TGTGCCAGCAGGACAGGGTCATTTAACACTGAAGCTTTCTTT. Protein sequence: CASRTGSFNTEAFF.

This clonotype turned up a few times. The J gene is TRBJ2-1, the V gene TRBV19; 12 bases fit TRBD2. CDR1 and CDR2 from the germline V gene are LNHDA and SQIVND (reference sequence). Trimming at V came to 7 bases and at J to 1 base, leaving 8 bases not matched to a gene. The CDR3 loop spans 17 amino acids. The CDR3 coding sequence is TGTGCCAGTATGTCGGGGCTAGCGGGAGGGTCCTACAATGAGCAGTTCTTC. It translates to CASMSGLAGGSYNEQFF.

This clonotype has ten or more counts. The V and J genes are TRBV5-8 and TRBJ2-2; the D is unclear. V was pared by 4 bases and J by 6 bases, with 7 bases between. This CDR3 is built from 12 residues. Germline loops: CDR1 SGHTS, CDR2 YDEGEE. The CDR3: CASSPGPGELFF. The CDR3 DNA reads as TGTGCCAGCAGCCCCGGTCCCGGGGAGCTGTTTTTT.

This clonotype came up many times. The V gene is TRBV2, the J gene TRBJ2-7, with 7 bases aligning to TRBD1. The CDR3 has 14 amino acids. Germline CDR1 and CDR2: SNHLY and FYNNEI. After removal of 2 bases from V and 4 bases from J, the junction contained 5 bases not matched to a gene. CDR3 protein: CASSEQGDLYEQYF. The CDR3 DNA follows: TGTGCCAGCAGTGAACAGGGGGATTTATACGAGCAGTACTTC.

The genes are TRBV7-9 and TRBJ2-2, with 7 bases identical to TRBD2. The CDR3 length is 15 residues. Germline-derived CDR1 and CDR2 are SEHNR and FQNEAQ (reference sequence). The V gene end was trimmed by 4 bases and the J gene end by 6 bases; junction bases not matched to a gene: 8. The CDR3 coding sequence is TGTGCCAGCAGCTCTCGGACTAGTTGGCCCGGGGAGCTGTTTTTT. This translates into CASSSRTSWPGELFF.

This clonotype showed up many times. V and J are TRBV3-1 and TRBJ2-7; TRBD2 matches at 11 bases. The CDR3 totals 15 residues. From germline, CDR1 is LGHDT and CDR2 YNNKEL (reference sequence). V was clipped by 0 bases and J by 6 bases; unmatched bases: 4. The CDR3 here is CASSQDLAGGSEQYF. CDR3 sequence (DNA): TGTGCCAGCAGCCAAGACCTAGCGGGAGGAAGCGAGCAGTACTTC.

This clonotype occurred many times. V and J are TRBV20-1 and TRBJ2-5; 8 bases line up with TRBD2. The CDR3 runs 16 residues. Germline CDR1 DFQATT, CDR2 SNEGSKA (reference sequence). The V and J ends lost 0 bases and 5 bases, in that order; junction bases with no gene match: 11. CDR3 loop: CSARDERGTPRETQYF. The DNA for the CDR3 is TGCAGTGCTAGAGATGAGCGGGGGACCCCCCGGGAGACCCAGTACTTC.

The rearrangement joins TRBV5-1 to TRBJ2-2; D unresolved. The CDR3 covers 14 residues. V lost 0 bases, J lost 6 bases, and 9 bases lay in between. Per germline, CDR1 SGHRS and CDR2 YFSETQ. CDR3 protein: CASSLEVLPGELFF. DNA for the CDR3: TGCGCCAGCAGCTTGGAAGTGTTGCCCGGGGAGCTGTTTTTT.

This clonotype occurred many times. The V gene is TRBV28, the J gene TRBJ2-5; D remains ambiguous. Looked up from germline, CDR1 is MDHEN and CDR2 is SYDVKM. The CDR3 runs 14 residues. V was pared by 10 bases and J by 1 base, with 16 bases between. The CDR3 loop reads CATTTLVAQETQYF. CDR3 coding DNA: TGTGCCACCACGACCTTGGTCGCCCAAGAGACCCAGTACTTC.

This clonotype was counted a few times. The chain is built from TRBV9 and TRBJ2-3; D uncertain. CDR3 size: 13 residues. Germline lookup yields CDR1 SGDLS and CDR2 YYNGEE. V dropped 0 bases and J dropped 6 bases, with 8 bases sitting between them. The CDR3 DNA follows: TGTGCCAGCAGCGTAGATCGTGTGGATACGCAGTATTTT. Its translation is CASSVDRVDTQYF.

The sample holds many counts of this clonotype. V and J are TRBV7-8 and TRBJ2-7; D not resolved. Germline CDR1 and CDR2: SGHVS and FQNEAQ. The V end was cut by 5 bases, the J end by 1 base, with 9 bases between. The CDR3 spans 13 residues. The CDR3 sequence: CASSLQTSYEQYF. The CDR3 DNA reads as TGTGCCAGCAGCCTACAGACATCCTACGAGCAGTACTTC.